This T cell receptor beta chain originates from a study of blood T cell repertoires in COVID-19. On the study more broadly: The cDNA or gDNA used as material had been derived from T cells, B-cell-depleted T cells, or PBMCs.

This clone has just a few counts. Which cohort a participant joined came from the clinical history participants gave. Symptom resolution, clearance, or two negative PCRs marked donors in Cohort 3 as recovered. As processed by the authors: Reference gene primer amplification gave nucleated cell count estimates. TCRdb's table, derived via immunoSEQ multiplex PCR, lists solely in-frame clones and lacks some. V and J calls and clone size are those listed in that table; D and trimming were worked out from the DNA. The table lists roughly 260,000 clones, 80% to 90% of them singletons. Germline CDR1 SQVTM, CDR2 ANQGSEA. Trimming left V 6 bases short and J 4 bases short, with 12 bases between. CDR3 length equals 12 residues.

The sequencing sample was made of PBMCs or T cells enriched from blood (not recorded which). The TCR originated in a woman between 50 and 59 years old who had recovered from COVID-19. V is TRBV29-1 and J is TRBJ1-2, with D possibly TRBD1 on 6 matching bases. In nucleotides, the CDR3 is TGCAGCGTCAAGCAACAGGGCTATGGCTACACCTTC. This codes for CSVKQQGYGYTF.